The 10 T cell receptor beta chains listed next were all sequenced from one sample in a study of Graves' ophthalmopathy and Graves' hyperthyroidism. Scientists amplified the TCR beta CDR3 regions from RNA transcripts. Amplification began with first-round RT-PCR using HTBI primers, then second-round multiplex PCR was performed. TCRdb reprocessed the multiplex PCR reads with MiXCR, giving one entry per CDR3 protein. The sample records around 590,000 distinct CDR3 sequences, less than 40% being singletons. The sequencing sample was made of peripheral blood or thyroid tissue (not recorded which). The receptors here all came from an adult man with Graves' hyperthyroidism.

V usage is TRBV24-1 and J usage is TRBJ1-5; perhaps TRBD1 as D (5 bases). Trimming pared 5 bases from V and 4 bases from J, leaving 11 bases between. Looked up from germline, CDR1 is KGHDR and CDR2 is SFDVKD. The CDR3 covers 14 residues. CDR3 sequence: CATSVGVGNQPQHF. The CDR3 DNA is TGTGCCACCAGTGTGGGGGTAGGGAATCAGCCCCAGCATTTT.

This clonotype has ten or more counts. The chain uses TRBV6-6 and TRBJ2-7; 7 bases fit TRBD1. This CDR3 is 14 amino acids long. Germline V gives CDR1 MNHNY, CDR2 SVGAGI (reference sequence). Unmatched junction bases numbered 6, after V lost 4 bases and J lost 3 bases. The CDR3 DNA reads TGTGCCAGCAGTTTCGGACAGGCGGACTACGAGCAGTACTTC. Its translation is CASSFGQADYEQYF.

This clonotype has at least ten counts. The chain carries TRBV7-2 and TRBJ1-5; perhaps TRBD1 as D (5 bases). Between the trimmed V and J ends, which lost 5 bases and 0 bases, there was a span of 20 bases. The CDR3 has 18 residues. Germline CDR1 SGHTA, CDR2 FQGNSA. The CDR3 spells CASSLSRGTAASNQPQHF. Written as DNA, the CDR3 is TGTGCCAGCAGCCTCTCCCGTGGGACGGCCGCTAGCAATCAGCCCCAGCATTTT.

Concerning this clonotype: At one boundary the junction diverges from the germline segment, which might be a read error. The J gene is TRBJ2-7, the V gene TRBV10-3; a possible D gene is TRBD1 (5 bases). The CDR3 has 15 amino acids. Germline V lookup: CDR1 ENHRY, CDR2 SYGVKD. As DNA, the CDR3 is TGTGCCAGCAGCTTGGATGGACAAGGATTGTACGAGCAGCACTTC. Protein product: CASSLDGQGLYEQHF.

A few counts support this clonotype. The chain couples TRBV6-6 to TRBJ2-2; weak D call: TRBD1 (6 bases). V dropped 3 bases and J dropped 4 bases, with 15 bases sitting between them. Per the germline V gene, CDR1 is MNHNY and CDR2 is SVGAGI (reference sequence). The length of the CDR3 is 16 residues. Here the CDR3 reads CASSYPAGAGTGELFF. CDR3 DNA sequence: TGTGCCAGCAGTTATCCGGCAGGGGCTGGCACCGGGGAGCTGTTTTTT.

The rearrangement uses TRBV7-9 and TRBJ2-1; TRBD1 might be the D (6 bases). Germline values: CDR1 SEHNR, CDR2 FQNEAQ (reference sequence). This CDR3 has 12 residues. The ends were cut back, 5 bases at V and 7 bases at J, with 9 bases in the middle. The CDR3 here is CASSETGNEQFF. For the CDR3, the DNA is TGTGCCAGCAGCGAAACAGGGAATGAGCAGTTCTTC.

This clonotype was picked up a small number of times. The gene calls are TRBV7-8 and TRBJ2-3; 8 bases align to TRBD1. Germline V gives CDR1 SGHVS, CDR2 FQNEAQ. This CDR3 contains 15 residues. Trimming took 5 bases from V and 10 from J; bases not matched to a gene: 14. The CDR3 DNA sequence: TGTGCCAGCAGCCAAAAGGAGAGGACAGGGCAGTCGCAGTATTTT. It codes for CASSQKERTGQSQYF.

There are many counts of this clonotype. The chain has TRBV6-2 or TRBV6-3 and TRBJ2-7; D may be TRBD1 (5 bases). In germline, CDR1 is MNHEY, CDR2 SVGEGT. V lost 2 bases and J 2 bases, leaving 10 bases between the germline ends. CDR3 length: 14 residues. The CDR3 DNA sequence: TGTGCCAGCAGTTACGCAGGGAACACCTACGAGCAGTACTTC. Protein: CASSYAGNTYEQYF.

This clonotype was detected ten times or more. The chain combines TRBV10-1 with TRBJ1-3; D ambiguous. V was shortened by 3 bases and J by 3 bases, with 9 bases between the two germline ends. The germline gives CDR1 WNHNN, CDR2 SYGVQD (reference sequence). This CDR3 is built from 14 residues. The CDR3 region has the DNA TGCGCCAGCAGTGACAGGAGACATGGAAACACCATATATTTT. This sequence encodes CASSDRRHGNTIYF.

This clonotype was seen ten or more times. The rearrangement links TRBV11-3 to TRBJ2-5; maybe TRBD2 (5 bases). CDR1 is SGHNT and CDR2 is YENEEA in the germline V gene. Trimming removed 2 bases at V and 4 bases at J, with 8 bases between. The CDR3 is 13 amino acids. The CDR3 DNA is TGTGCCAGCAGCTTAATCGAGGGAGAGACCCAGTACTTC. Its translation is CASSLIEGETQYF.